This entry lists 10 T cell receptor beta chains sequenced from one sample in a study of T cell responses to AZD1222 COVID-19 vaccine. Only in-frame clones appear in the TCRdb table, and some are missing; sequencing was by immunoSEQ multiplex PCR. The repertoire includes about 82,000 clones, 75% to 90% of them detected once, and 5% to 6% sits in the top ten. The sample here was peripheral blood, taken on day 0 of AZD1222 vaccination. The receptors stem from an adult in good health.

The genes are TRBV7-8 and TRBJ1-2, with D possibly TRBD1 on 6 matching bases. CDR1 and CDR2 from the germline V gene are SGHVS and FQNEAQ. Between the trimmed V and J ends, which lost 5 bases and 8 bases, there was a span of 24 bases. The CDR3 spans 16 residues. The CDR3 protein is CASSHVVIGQKEGYTF. The CDR3 DNA reads as TGTGCCAGCAGCCACGTCGTAATCGGACAGAAGGAGGGCTACACCTTC.

The table lists this clone with a few counts. The V and J genes are TRBV6-5 and TRBJ2-5; D unresolved. Trimming removed 3 bases from V and 3 bases from J, with 14 bases in between. The CDR3 extends over 15 amino acids. The germline gives CDR1 MNHEY, CDR2 SVGAGI. CDR3 protein: CASSYLGIGEETQYF. CDR3 in DNA: TGTGCCAGCAGTTATTTGGGGATCGGTGAAGAGACCCAGTACTTC.

This chain joins TRBV7-2 and TRBJ2-5; D not certain. The ends were cut back, 5 bases at V and 5 bases at J, with 6 bases in the middle. Germline lookup yields CDR1 SGHTA and CDR2 FQGNSA. The CDR3 covers 11 residues. The CDR3 nucleotides are TGTGCCAGCAGCCCCTTGGAGACCCAGTACTTC. Translation: CASSPLETQYF.

The rearrangement links TRBV7-3 to TRBJ2-2; D possibly corresponds to TRBD1 (5 bases). There are 14 residues in the CDR3. Germline assignment: CDR1 SGHTA and CDR2 FQGTGA. V was pared by 5 bases and J by 1 base, with 8 bases between. CDR3 bases: TGTGCCAGCAGCCCAGGGTGGAACACCGGGGAGCTGTTTTTT. Protein: CASSPGWNTGELFF.

This chain joins TRBV9 and TRBJ1-6; D perhaps matches TRBD1 (5 bases). The length of the CDR3 is 12 residues. CDR1 SGDLS and CDR2 YYNGEE come from the germline V gene. V lost 4 bases to trimming and J lost 11 bases, with 10 bases between them. In DNA, the CDR3 is TGTGCCAGCAGCCCAGGGTTCCCACCCCTCCACTTT. Translation: CASSPGFPPLHF. Supplemented by reference TRBV9 and TRBJ1-6, the full variable domain reads DSGVTQTPKHLITATGQRVTLRCSPRSGDLSVYWYQQSLDQGLQFLIQYYNGEERAKGNILERFSAQQFPDLHSELNLSSLELGDSALYFCASSPGFPPLHFGNGTRLTVT.

This chain links TRBV4-1 with TRBJ1-6; unclear D gene. Between the trimmed V and J ends, which lost 1 base and 0 bases, there was a span of 10 bases. The V gene's germline CDR1 is MGHRA and CDR2 YSYEKL. This CDR3 spans 17 amino acids. The CDR3 DNA reads as TGCGCCAGCAGCCAAGGCGAGGGAAGCTCCTATAATTCACCCCTCCACTTT. Its translation is CASSQGEGSSYNSPLHF.

This rearrangement joins TRBV5-1 to TRBJ1-1; possibly TRBD1 for D (5 bases). Germline assignment: CDR1 SGHRS and CDR2 YFSETQ. V lost 7 bases and J 4 bases, leaving 20 bases between the germline ends. The CDR3 loop spans 15 amino acids. In DNA, the CDR3 is TGCGCCAGCCAGCCCCCCATGGCCGGGGGCACTGAAGCTTTCTTT. Translating it yields CASQPPMAGGTEAFF.

The J gene is TRBJ1-2, the V gene TRBV7-2, with D possibly being TRBD1 (5 bases). The V end lost 2 bases, the J end lost 0 bases, and 16 bases lay between the germline ends. The CDR3 runs to 17 residues. Germline loops: CDR1 SGHTA, CDR2 FQGNSA. In nucleotides, the CDR3 is TGTGCCAGCAGCTTAATGACAGTCATACAGTCTAACTATGGCTACACCTTC. As protein: CASSLMTVIQSNYGYTF.

V usage is TRBV5-1 and J usage is TRBJ1-1; D might be TRBD1 (5 bases). The length of the CDR3 is 15 residues. The V and J ends lost 0 bases and 5 bases respectively, with 14 bases between them. Germline V lookup: CDR1 SGHRS, CDR2 YFSETQ. The CDR3 nucleotides are TGCGCCAGCAGCTTGGTTGGGGGAACGGGGACTGAAGCTTTCTTT. Its protein is CASSLVGGTGTEAFF. Filled out from reference TRBV5-1 and TRBJ1-1, the complete variable domain reads KAGVTQTPRYLIKTRGQQVTLSCSPISGHRSVSWYQQTPGQGLQFLFEYFSETQRNKGNFPGRFSGRQFSNSRSEMNVSTLELGDSALYLCASSLVGGTGTEAFFGQGTRLTVV.

This chain uses TRBV19 with TRBJ2-1, with TRBD1 identical over 7 bases. CDR1 is LNHDA and CDR2 is SQIVND in the germline V gene (reference sequence). The CDR3 contains 14 residues. With 6 bases clipped from V and 6 bases from J, the junction kept 8 bases outside the gene matches. The CDR3 region has the DNA TGTGCCAGTAGCCGAACAGGGGTGGTCAATGAGCAGTTCTTC. As protein: CASSRTGVVNEQFF.